This T cell receptor beta chain appears in the sequencing data of a study of T cells after yellow fever vaccination. Study-wide results and caveats: The CD4 and CD8 compartments had a small share of their clonotypes in common. Secondary responses were weaker yet peaked faster, day 5 versus 15. Within FACS-sorted repertoires, abundant clonotypes contaminating from the bulk population could be present.

A single record per CDR3 protein comes from TCRdb applying MiXCR to the 5' RACE reads. Of 150,000 to 200,000 distinct CDR3 sequences listed, about 10% are singletons. As to this clonotype: What it binds is unknown.

The germline CDR1 and CDR2 sequences are MNHNY and SVGAGI (reference sequence). With V trimmed by 2 bases and J by 2 bases, 8 bases remained unmatched. The CDR3 covers 16 residues. The chain recombines TRBV6-6 with TRBJ2-7, with 8 bases lining up with TRBD1. This TCR was recovered from a man between 18 and 35 years old who received the YFV17D yellow fever vaccine. The sequences come from CD8+ T cells sorted from PBMCs, collected 15 days after the yellow fever booster vaccination. The CDR3 loop reads CASSYASTGAPYEQYV. For the CDR3, the DNA is TGTGCCAGCAGTTACGCATCGACAGGGGCCCCCTACGAGCAGTACGTC.